This T cell receptor beta chain was profiled in a study of monozygotic twins with inflammatory bowel disease (dated by TCRdb to 2018 to 2020). In the study overall: In total, 28 monozygotic twin pairs made up the full study: 19 Danish pairs, all IBD-discordant, plus nine German pairs, of which four were IBD-concordant and five were IBD-discordant. The search for disease-associated traits relied mainly on comparing IBD patients with their genetically identical healthy co-twins within discordant pairs. Each individual had, on average, about 151 000 unique TCRalpha sequences and 181 000 unique TCRbeta sequences available for analysis. Findings and caveats that apply to the study as a whole: Background noise and inter-individual variability may have been introduced into the repertoires by the differing immunosuppressive treatments among patients. The results gave no support for a single strong signal or clonotype linked to IBD. Compared with healthy twins, IBD patients had fewer clonotypes in common with other individuals, a difference most pronounced in patients showing signs of disease activity. Repertoire similarity did not differ between concordant and discordant twins, possibly due to limited statistical power. TCRbeta repertoire diversity, by inverse Simpson index, was decreased in IBD patients compared with their healthy co-twins. Different T cell subtypes could not be distinguished in the analysis.

As encoded in the germline V gene, CDR1 is ENHRY while CDR2 is SYGVKD. From its cysteine to its phenylalanine, the CDR3 spans 16 amino acids. No coding sequence is recorded. Library creation used 5' RACE. The input for every TCR library was approximately 3,500 ng of total RNA. For each sample, cDNA synthesis was carried out in eight separate reactions using SMARTScribe reverse transcriptase. During cDNA synthesis, unique molecular identifiers containing a 6-nucleotide sample barcode were introduced by template switching. TCRalpha and TCRbeta cDNA was amplified in two nested PCRs of approximately 16 and 10 cycles, and bead purification was carried out after each PCR. Before amplification, the cDNA was both treated with uracil DNA-glycosylase and purified with the QIAquick PCR purification kit. The second PCR added Illumina TruSeq-compatible adapters along with sample-specific barcodes. TapeStation and Qubit were used to check library quality and concentration, and roughly 5.5 ng of each library was pooled. Sequencing of pooled libraries was carried out on an Illumina HiSeq2500 single-index Rapid Run using 2 x 100 bp reads and custom sequencing primers. In the paper's pipeline: UMI-based consensus assembly with MiGEC version 1.2.6 was used to correct PCR and sequencing errors. MiXCR version 2.1.1 handled V(D)J alignment, clonotype assembly and CDR3 extraction. Normalisation of gene usage, clonotype sharing and MAIT/NKT TCR abundance was achieved by analysing the top 1000, 10 000 and 20 000 clonotypes per sample. After downsampling to 27 000 UMIs, diversity was calculated as the inverse Simpson index using the vegan R package. Paired Mann-Whitney U tests on discordant twin pairs were used, with Benjamini-Hochberg multiple-testing correction. With the reads reprocessed by TCRdb, a single entry stands for each CDR3 protein sequence and no DNA is reported. The V and J calls and clone size come from TCRdb's table, not from the authors' own analysis. The sample's table lists a count of 85,000 to 110,000 distinct CDR3 sequences. The top ten clonotypes cover 1.9% of the sample.

Comments on this clonotype: Its recognized antigen is unknown.

An approximately 2.5 ml peripheral blood sample was drawn into PAXgene tubes per donor and stored at -80°C. Without T cell sorting, total RNA was isolated from whole blood using the PAXgene blood miRNA kit on an automated QIAcube. Peripheral blood from monozygotic twin pairs who were concordant or discordant for inflammatory bowel disease underwent deep TCRalpha and TCRbeta repertoire profiling using unique molecular barcoding. For every twin pair, smoking habits were documented, and each individual was categorised as a current, former or never smoker. What was sequenced was blood. The origin of this receptor is a human donor with ulcerative colitis or Crohn's disease, or a healthy co-twin of an affected twin (not recorded which). This receptor chain uses TRBV10-3 and TRBJ2-3; TCRdb designates TRBD2, a call that cannot be tested without DNA. CDR3 reads: CAISESERDGTDTQYF.